The present T cell receptor (beta chain) was sequenced within a study of T cell changes during pregnancy in multiple sclerosis. This clone appeared once. The CDR3 contains 18 residues. The germline gives CDR1 SGHDT, CDR2 YYEEEE. The ends lost 3 bases at V and 4 bases at J; junction bases unmatched: 13. Clones were sequenced by immunoSEQ multiplex PCR, and TCRdb holds only the in-frame ones, with some missing. The table includes 55,000 to 65,000 clones, 93% detected once. The TCR originated in a female donor with multiple sclerosis, enrolled in a pregnancy study. The sample in question was peripheral blood, obtained after pregnancy. The chain uses TRBV5-6 and TRBJ2-7, with 13 bases that match TRBD2. The CDR3: CASSSSWTSGSDEYEQYF. As DNA, the CDR3 is TGTGCCAGCAGCTCCTCCTGGACTAGCGGGAGTGACGAATACGAGCAGTACTTC.